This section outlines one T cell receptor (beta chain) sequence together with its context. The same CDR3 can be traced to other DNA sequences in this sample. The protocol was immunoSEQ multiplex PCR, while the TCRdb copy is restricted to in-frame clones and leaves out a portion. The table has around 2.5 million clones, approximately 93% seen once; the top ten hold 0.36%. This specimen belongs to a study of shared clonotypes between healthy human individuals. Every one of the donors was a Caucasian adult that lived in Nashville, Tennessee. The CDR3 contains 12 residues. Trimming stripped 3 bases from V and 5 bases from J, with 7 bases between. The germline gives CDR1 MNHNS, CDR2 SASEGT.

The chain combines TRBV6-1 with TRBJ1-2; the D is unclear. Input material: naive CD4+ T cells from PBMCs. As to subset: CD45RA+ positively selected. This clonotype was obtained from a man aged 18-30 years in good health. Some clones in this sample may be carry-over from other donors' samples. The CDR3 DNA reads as TGTGCCAGCAGTGATAAAGGGTATGGCTACACCTTC. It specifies CASSDKGYGYTF.